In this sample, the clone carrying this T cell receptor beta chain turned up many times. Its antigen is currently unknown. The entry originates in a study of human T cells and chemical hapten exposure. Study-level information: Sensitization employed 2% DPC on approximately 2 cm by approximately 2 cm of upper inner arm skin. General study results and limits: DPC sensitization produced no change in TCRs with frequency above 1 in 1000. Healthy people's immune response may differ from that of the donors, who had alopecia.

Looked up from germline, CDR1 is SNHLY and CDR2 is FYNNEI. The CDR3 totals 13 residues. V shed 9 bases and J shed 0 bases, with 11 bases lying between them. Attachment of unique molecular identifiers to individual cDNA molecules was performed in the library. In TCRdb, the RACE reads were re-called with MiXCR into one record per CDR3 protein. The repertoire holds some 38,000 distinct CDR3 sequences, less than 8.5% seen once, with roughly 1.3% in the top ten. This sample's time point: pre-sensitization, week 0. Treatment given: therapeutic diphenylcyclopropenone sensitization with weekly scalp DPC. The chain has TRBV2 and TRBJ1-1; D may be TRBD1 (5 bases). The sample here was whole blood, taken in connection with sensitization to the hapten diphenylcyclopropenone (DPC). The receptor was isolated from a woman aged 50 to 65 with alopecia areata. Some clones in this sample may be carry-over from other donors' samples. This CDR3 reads CASYKGLNTEAFF. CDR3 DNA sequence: TGTGCCAGTTATAAGGGGTTGAACACTGAAGCTTTCTTT.